This T cell receptor beta chain was found in a study of regulatory T cells in long-lasting Graves disease (dated by TCRdb to the early 2020s). With respect to the entire study: Persistent Graves' disease meant more than 5 years of antithyroid drug treatment with TSH receptor autoantibodies that stayed positive. On average, persistent Graves' disease patients in the clinical cohort had been on antithyroid drugs for around 9.5 years. This study used TCR sequencing and RNA sequencing of peripheral blood to compare persistent Graves' disease patients against newly diagnosed Graves' disease patients. The study was conducted in China and was registered as a clinical trial. A total of 35 or so samples were covered by TCR sequencing, comprising roughly 13 persistent and around 20 newly diagnosed Graves' disease patients.

The library was built by means of multiplex PCR. Reads for this sample came from an Illumina HiSeq 4000. CDR3 regions were amplified by Arm-PCR with iRepertoire HTBI primers to construct TCR beta libraries. PCR products were gel purified before sequencing. In the source study's methods: Gene usage analysis of CDR3 amino acid clonotypes relied on the roughly 60 TRBV and 14 TRBJ segments identified across samples. Filtered high-quality paired reads were merged into contigs using COPE and FqMerger. BLAST was used to align contigs to IMGT TRBV, TRBD and TRBJ reference genes, and CDR3 was defined according to IMGT. Any clonotype with a frequency above 0.1% was classified as a highly expanded clone. Shannon entropy was used to measure repertoire diversity, and the Gini coefficient was used to measure V-J evenness. A clonotype found in more than one individual was treated as public. The public reads were reanalyzed by TCRdb: fastp trimming at Q25, MiXCR alignment, in-frame beta chains only. Each entry is one CDR3 protein sequence, shown with its most common DNA and genes. The V and J calls shown here were made by TCRdb, not taken from the authors' results. This sample comprises some 470,000 distinct CDR3 sequences, 20% to 25% of them detected only once. In total, the top ten clones hold 7.1% of the sample.

Results and caveats for the whole study, not just this receptor: Persistent patients shared more public clonotypes among themselves (around 3,000) than newly diagnosed patients did (roughly 910). The study examined only peripheral blood because the primary lesion, thyroid tissue, could not be accessed. The authors noted that the small sample size was a limitation that may lower accuracy. Persistent disease showed preferential use of TRBV28, TRBJ1-2 and TRBJ2-5, whereas newly diagnosed disease favored TRBV20-1 and TRBJ2-1. Sequencing and analysis were limited to the TCR beta chain. Persistent Graves' disease patients showed lower TCR Shannon entropy and fewer highly expanded clones than newly diagnosed patients, suggesting clonal expansion.

Concerning this clonotype itself: Its antigen remains undetermined. Base qualities are not recorded, but no much larger clone differs from it by a single base.

Sequences LGHDT (CDR1) and YNNKEL (CDR2) are obtained from the germline V gene (reference sequence). Trimming takes 3 bases from V and 0 bases from J, and the germline ends sit 11 bases apart. The CDR3 starts with the cysteine, ends with the phenylalanine, and has 15 residues. Only the CDR3 portion is preserved as DNA: 45 bases, with reading frame beginning at the first base. According to the study, the label for this sample's time point signals: persistent/refractory GD, antithyroid drugs over 5 years with positive TRAb. RNA was extracted from PBMCs in TRIzol for both TCR sequencing and RNA sequencing. The diagnosis of Graves' disease followed American Thyroid Association guidelines. Patients for the study were recruited at an endocrinology department in Xi'an, China. Each patient gave around 9 milliliters of peripheral blood, collected in an EDTA anticoagulant tube. Ficoll Paque Plus density gradient separation was used to isolate PBMCs, and no further T cell sorting was done. An Agilent 2100 Bioanalyzer and agarose gel were used to assess RNA quality, and a NanoDrop 2000 was used to measure RNA concentration.

The clonotype was recovered from a female donor with Graves disease. This receptor chain uses TRBV3-1 and TRBJ1-2, with TRBD1 perhaps the D gene, on 6 matching bases. The specimen was peripheral blood mononuclear cells (PBMCs), collected when the disease was refractory, from a patient treated with antithyroid drugs. The nucleotide sequence reads TGTGCCAGCAGCCAGGACAGATCCGCTAACTATGGCTACACCTTC. Its amino acids are CASSQDRSANYGYTF.